The 23 T cell receptor beta chains below come from one sample, sequenced in a study of CD8 T cells in ankylosing spondylitis. TCRdb fed the 5' RACE reads into MiXCR, producing one record per CDR3 protein. The data contain around 890,000 distinct CDR3 sequences, about 12% of them seen just once; the ten biggest clones take up approximately 0.5%. General study findings and limits: Ankylosing spondylitis blood appeared to be characterized by a TCR beta motif of 7 to 9 highly homologous variants.

Their antigens are not known. The sample taken for sequencing was blood, either unsorted or a sorted T cell fraction (not recorded which). The receptor set was obtained from a male donor with ankylosing spondylitis.

This clonotype was detected a few times. The chain employs TRBV7-9 and TRBJ1-1; 10 nucleotides align to TRBD1. The junction had 6 bases not matched to a gene; V was cut back by 4 bases and J by 10 bases. The CDR3 is made up of 13 amino acids. In germline, CDR1 is SEHNR, CDR2 FQNEAQ (reference sequence). The CDR3 loop is CASSSRQGARAFF. Written as DNA, the CDR3 is TGTGCCAGCAGCTCTAGACAGGGGGCACGAGCTTTCTTT.

The chain combines TRBV24-1 with TRBJ2-3; 9 nucleotides align to TRBD1. CDR3 length: 16 residues. J gave up 2 bases and V 4 bases, and 6 bases lay outside the gene matches. In germline, CDR1 is KGHDR, CDR2 SFDVKD. CDR3 sequence reads: CATSDRDRDLTDTQYF. Here the CDR3 DNA reads TGTGCCACCAGTGACCGGGACAGGGACCTCACAGATACGCAGTATTTT.

V gene TRBV4-2 combines with J gene TRBJ2-7, with D possibly being TRBD1 (6 bases). The CDR3 sequence is 14 residues long. V shed 0 bases and J shed 6 bases, with 12 bases lying between them. Germline values: CDR1 LGHNA, CDR2 YNFKEQ. CDR3 amino acids: CASSQDAVTGEQYF. CDR3 nucleotide sequence: TGTGCCAGCAGCCAAGACGCAGTGACAGGCGAGCAGTACTTC.

This clonotype was counted many times. The chain has TRBV7-2 and TRBJ2-7; 9 nucleotides agree with TRBD1. The CDR3 is 15 residues long. Trimming removed 2 bases from V and 2 bases from J; junction bases left unmatched: 4. In germline, CDR1 is SGHTA, CDR2 FQGNSA. CDR3 bases: TGTGCCAGCAGCTTAACAGGGGGCTTCGCCTACGAGCAGTACTTC. This sequence encodes CASSLTGGFAYEQYF.

This clonotype was recorded at least ten times. The V gene is TRBV4-2, the J gene TRBJ2-4, with TRBD2 matching over 11 bases. Germline V lookup: CDR1 LGHNA, CDR2 YNFKEQ. This CDR3 spans 15 amino acids. V lost 4 bases and J lost 6; bases outside the gene matches: 5. The DNA of the CDR3 is TGTGCCAGCAGCCTCAGACTAGCGGGACCAAACATTCAGTACTTC. Translation gives CASSLRLAGPNIQYF.

This clonotype showed up just a few times. The chain combines TRBV27 with TRBJ1-4; perhaps TRBD1 as D (5 bases). Trimming removed 3 bases at V and 7 bases at J, with 15 bases between. The CDR3 has 15 residues. The germline CDR1 and CDR2 sequences are MNHEY and SMNVEV (reference sequence). CDR3 sequence reads: CASSFGGTVSEKLFF. The CDR3 nucleotides read TGTGCCAGCAGTTTTGGGGGTACGGTGTCTGAAAAACTGTTTTTT.

V is TRBV4-3 and J is TRBJ2-5; no definite D call. V lost 1 base, J lost 4 bases, and 10 bases lay in between. Germline lookup yields CDR1 LGHNA and CDR2 YSLEER. The CDR3 length is 14 residues. The CDR3 region is CASSQGPSGETQYF. The CDR3 coding sequence is TGCGCCAGCAGCCAAGGACCCTCAGGAGAGACCCAGTACTTC.

The rearrangement joins TRBV5-1 to TRBJ2-7, with D perhaps matching TRBD2 (7 bases). Trimming took off 2 bases at V and 5 bases at J, with 11 bases between the two ends. Germline lookup yields CDR1 SGHRS and CDR2 YFSETQ. This CDR3 region has 13 residues. This chain's CDR3 is CASSFGGLNEQYF. Written as DNA, the CDR3 is TGCGCCAGCAGCTTCGGGGGGCTTAACGAGCAGTACTTC.

V gene TRBV5-1 combines with J gene TRBJ2-1, with 8 bases aligning to TRBD2. V lost 3 bases, J lost 4 bases, and 6 bases stayed unmatched. Germline V lookup: CDR1 SGHRS, CDR2 YFSETQ. This CDR3 has 15 amino acids. The CDR3 DNA sequence: TGCGCCAGCAGCTGGACGGGGGGGGGTTACAATGAGCAGTTCTTC. Protein sequence: CASSWTGGGYNEQFF.

J is TRBJ2-7 and V is TRBV5-1; TRBD2 matches at 10 bases. With 4 bases clipped from V and 0 bases from J, the junction kept 4 bases outside the gene matches. CDR1 and CDR2 from the germline V gene are SGHRS and YFSETQ. The CDR3 loop spans 15 amino acids. DNA for the CDR3: TGCGCCAGCAGCATCGGGACTAGCGACTCCTACGAGCAGTACTTC. Translation gives CASSIGTSDSYEQYF.

This chain uses TRBV5-5 with TRBJ2-5; D uncertain. This CDR3 has 13 residues. Trimming pared 4 bases from V and 2 bases from J, leaving 9 bases between. The V gene's germline CDR1 is SGHKS and CDR2 YYEKEE (reference sequence). CDR3 sequence (DNA): TGTGCCAGCAGCGCCAACACGCAAGAGACCCAGTACTTC. Translation gives CASSANTQETQYF.

This clonotype was seen repeatedly, ten times or more. This chain links TRBV5-1 with TRBJ2-2; D gene unclear. This CDR3 contains 15 residues. Trimming removed 0 bases from V and 4 bases from J, with 10 bases in between. Germline V gene lookup returns CDR1 SGHRS and CDR2 YFSETQ. CDR3 bases: TGCGCCAGCAGCTTGGTGGCCAGGAGCACCGGGGAGCTGTTTTTT. It translates to CASSLVARSTGELFF.

A few counts support this clonotype. This sequence joins TRBV28 and TRBJ2-7, with D tentatively TRBD1 (5 bases). Germline V gene sequence: CDR1 MDHEN, CDR2 SYDVKM. The CDR3 covers 13 residues. Trimming took 3 bases from V and 6 from J, leaving 12 bases between them. The CDR3 region has the DNA TGTGCCAGCAGTTTTCCGACAGTTGGCGAGCAGTACTTC. Translation gives CASSFPTVGEQYF.

V is TRBV4-3 and J is TRBJ2-2; TRBD2 matches 9 bases. Trimming cost V 0 bases and J 9 bases; bases outside gene matches: 11. The CDR3 has 17 amino acids. In germline, CDR1 is LGHNA, CDR2 YSLEER. CDR3 DNA: TGCGCCAGCAGCCAAGATCCGGCGGGAGGGCCAATACGGGAGCTGTTTTTT. Its protein product is CASSQDPAGGPIRELFF.

The chain links TRBV6-2 or TRBV6-3 to TRBJ2-2; TRBD2 agrees at 9 bases. CDR1 is MNHEY, CDR2 SVGEGT, per germline. Unmatched junction bases numbered 3, after V lost 3 bases and J lost 1 base. The length of the CDR3 is 16 residues. CDR3 DNA sequence: TGTGCCAGCAGTTATAGCGGGAGCGGGAACACCGGGGAGCTGTTTTTT. Protein sequence: CASSYSGSGNTGELFF.

This clonotype was counted a few times. This chain links TRBV24-1 with TRBJ2-1; 12 nucleotides agree with TRBD2. Per germline, CDR1 KGHDR and CDR2 SFDVKD. CDR3 length: 15 residues. V lost 4 bases to trimming and J lost 8 bases; unmatched junction nucleotides: 5. The CDR3 nucleotides read TGTGCCACCAGTGACAGGACTAGCGGGGTTGATGAGCAGTTCTTC. Translation gives CATSDRTSGVDEQFF.

The chain links TRBV27 to TRBJ1-6, with TRBD1 matching over 8 bases. CDR1 MNHEY and CDR2 SMNVEV come from the germline V gene (reference sequence). The CDR3 spans 16 residues. V was clipped by 4 bases and J by 6 bases; unmatched bases: 8. CDR3: CASSSQGVIRNSPLHF. In nucleotides, the CDR3 is TGTGCCAGCAGTTCACAGGGGGTAATTCGTAATTCACCCCTCCACTTT.

In its sample, this clonotype was seen a few times. This chain uses TRBV18 with TRBJ2-1, with D possibly matching TRBD1 (5 bases). This CDR3 comprises 13 residues. CDR1 KGHSH and CDR2 LQKENI come from the germline V gene. V dropped 5 bases and J dropped 10 bases, with 15 bases sitting between them. The CDR3 spells CASSADRNWEQFF. Written as DNA, the CDR3 is TGTGCCAGCTCAGCAGACAGAAATTGGGAGCAGTTCTTC. The whole variable domain, filled in from reference TRBV18 and TRBJ2-1, reads NAGVMQNPRHLVRRRGQEARLRCSPMKGHSHVYWYRQLPEEGLKFMVYLQKENIIDESGMPKERFSAEFPKEGPSILRIQQVVRGDSAAYFCASSADRNWEQFFGPGTRLTVL.

This chain uses TRBV18 with TRBJ2-2; either TRBD1 or TRBD2 may fit D (5 bases each). V was trimmed by 5 bases and J by 1 base, leaving 23 bases between them. This CDR3 is built from 19 residues. In germline, CDR1 is KGHSH, CDR2 LQKENI. CDR3 sequence reads: CASSTLFLGERMNTGELFF. CDR3 bases: TGTGCCAGCTCAACTCTTTTCCTAGGGGAGAGAATGAACACCGGGGAGCTGTTTTTT.

This clonotype turned up a few times. The chain couples TRBV27 to TRBJ2-3; the match to TRBD2 covers 8 bases. This CDR3 has 14 residues. Germline CDR1 and CDR2: MNHEY and SMNVEV (reference sequence). The V and J ends lost 5 bases and 6 bases, in that order; junction bases with no gene match: 7. In nucleotides, the CDR3 is TGTGCCAGCAGTGTGCGGGGGGTGTGGGATACGCAGTATTTT. Translation gives CASSVRGVWDTQYF.

This chain links TRBV6-1 with TRBJ2-1; 7 bases are shared with TRBD2. CDR3 size: 16 residues. Germline trimming cut 5 bases from V and 3 bases from J; bases unmatched to any gene: 10. CDR1 is MNHNS, CDR2 SASEGT, per germline. The CDR3 protein is CASSSARGSRYNEQFF. CDR3 DNA: TGTGCCAGCAGTTCAGCGCGGGGGTCTCGCTACAATGAGCAGTTCTTC.

For the CDR3, the DNA is TGTGCCAGCAGTACTCGACAGCTATATGGCTACACCTTC. This translates into CASSTRQLYGYTF. This sequence joins TRBV28 and TRBJ1-2; a possible D gene is TRBD1 (5 bases). Germline V gene lookup returns CDR1 MDHEN and CDR2 SYDVKM. V was pared by 5 bases and J by 5 bases, with 12 bases between. The CDR3 contains 13 residues.

The chain couples TRBV5-1 to TRBJ1-4; D gene ambiguous. The CDR3 has 15 residues. The V gene's germline CDR1 is SGHRS and CDR2 YFSETQ. Trimming took 1 base from V and 3 from J, leaving 10 bases between them. This CDR3 reads CASSLSGWPNEKLFF. The CDR3 DNA reads TGCGCCAGCAGCTTGTCGGGGTGGCCTAATGAAAAACTGTTTTTT. The whole variable domain, filled in from reference TRBV5-1 and TRBJ1-4, reads KAGVTQTPRYLIKTRGQQVTLSCSPISGHRSVSWYQQTPGQGLQFLFEYFSETQRNKGNFPGRFSGRQFSNSRSEMNVSTLELGDSALYLCASSLSGWPNEKLFFGSGTQLSVL.